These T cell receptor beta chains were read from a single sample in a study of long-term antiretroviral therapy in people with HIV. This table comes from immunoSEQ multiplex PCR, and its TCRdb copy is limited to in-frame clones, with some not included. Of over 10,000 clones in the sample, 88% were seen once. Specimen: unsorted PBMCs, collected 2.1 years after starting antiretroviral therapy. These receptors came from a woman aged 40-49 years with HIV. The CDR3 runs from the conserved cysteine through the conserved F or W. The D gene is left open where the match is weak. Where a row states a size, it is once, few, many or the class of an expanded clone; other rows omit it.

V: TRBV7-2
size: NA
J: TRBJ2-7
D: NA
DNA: TGTGCCAGCAGCCCAGAGCCAAGGTTCGAGCAGTACTTC
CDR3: CASSPEPRFEQYF

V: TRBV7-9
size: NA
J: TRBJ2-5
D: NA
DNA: TGTGCCAGCAGCTTGGTAGGGGGGGCTGGAGAGACCCAGTACTTC
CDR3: CASSLVGGAGETQYF

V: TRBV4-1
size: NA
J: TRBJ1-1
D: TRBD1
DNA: TGCGCCAGCAGCCAAGGGGGGAGGACAGGGAGATTCACTGAAGCTTTCTTT
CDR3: CASSQGGRTGRFTEAFF

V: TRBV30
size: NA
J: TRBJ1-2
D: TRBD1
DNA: TGTGCCTGGAGTCTCGAAGGGACAGGGGCACTCTATGGCTACACCTTC
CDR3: CAWSLEGTGALYGYTF

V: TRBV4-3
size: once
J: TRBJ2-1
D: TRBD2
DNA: TGCGCCAGCAGCCAAGATCCCCCTGGCGGGGGGTACAATGAGCAGTTCTTC
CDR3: CASSQDPPGGGYNEQFF

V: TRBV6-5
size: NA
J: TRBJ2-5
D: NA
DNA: TGTGCCAGCAGTTACGGGGGCCTCGGGGAGACCCAGTACTTC
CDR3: CASSYGGLGETQYF

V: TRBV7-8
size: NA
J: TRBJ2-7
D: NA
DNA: TGTGCCAGCAGGGAGAATGCGGGACAAGGCAACGTCGAGCAGTACTTC
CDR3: CASRENAGQGNVEQYF

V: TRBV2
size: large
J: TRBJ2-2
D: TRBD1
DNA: TGTGCCAGCAGTGGTCGGACAGGGTGGTCCGGGGAGCTGTTTTTT
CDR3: CASSGRTGWSGELFF

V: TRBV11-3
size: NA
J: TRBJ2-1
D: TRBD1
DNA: TGTGCCAGCAGTCCAGAACAGGGGAGCAATGAGCAGTTCTTC
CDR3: CASSPEQGSNEQFF

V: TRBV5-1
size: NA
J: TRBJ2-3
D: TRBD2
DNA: TGCGCCAGCAGCTTTGGTAGCGGGGGGGCTTTCGATACGCAGTATTTT
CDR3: CASSFGSGGAFDTQYF

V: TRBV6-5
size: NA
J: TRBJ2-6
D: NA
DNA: TGTGCCAGCAGCCCTGGGAGCTCTGGGGCCAACGTCCTGACTTTC
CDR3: CASSPGSSGANVLTF

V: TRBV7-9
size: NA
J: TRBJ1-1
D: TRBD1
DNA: TGTGCCAGCAGCCCGGGACAGGCGATGAACACTGAAGCTTTCTTT
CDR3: CASSPGQAMNTEAFF

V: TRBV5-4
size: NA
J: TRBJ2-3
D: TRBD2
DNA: TGTGCCAGCAGCCAACAAAGGGGGGTGGGACTAGCGACAGATACGCAGTATTTT
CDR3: CASSQQRGVGLATDTQYF

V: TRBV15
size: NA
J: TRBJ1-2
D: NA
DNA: TGTGCCACCAGCAGAGGGGCCGGATATGGCTACACCTTC
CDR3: CATSRGAGYGYTF

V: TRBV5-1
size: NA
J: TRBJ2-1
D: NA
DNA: TGCGCCAGCAGCTTGGGACAGTACAATGAGCAGTTCTTC
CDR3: CASSLGQYNEQFF

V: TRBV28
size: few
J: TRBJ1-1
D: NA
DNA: TGTGCCAGCAGTCCCCAGACCCGGGGGATGAACACTGAAGCTTTCTTT
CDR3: CASSPQTRGMNTEAFF

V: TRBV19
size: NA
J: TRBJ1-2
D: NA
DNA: TGTGCCAGTAGTATAGCCGCCCATGGCTACACCTTC
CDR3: CASSIAAHGYTF

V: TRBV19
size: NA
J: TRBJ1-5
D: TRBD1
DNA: TGTGCCAGTAGTCCACAGGGGGCTGGTCAGCCCCAGCATTTT
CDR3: CASSPQGAGQPQHF

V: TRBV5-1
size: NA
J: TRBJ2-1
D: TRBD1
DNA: TGCGCCAGCAGCTTGGCCAGGGGGCGTGAGCAGTTCTTC
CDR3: CASSLARGREQFF

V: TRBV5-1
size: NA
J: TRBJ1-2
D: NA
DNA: TGCGCCAGCAGCTTGGTAGGGGATTACTATGGCTACACCTTC
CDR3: CASSLVGDYYGYTF

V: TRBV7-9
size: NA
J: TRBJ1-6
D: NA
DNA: TGTGCCAGCAGCCCCGGGGTAGACTATAATTCACCCCTCCACTTT
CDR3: CASSPGVDYNSPLHF

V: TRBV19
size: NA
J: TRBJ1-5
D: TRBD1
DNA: TGTGCCAGTAGTATTGGACAGGATAGCAATCAGCCCCAGCATTTT
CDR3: CASSIGQDSNQPQHF

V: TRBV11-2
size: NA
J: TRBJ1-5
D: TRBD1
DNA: TGTGCCAGCAGCTTAGGTGGACAGGAAAATCAGCCCCAGCATTTT
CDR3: CASSLGGQENQPQHF

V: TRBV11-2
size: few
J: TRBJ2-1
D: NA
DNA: TGTGCCAGCAGCTTGTATACAGCTTACAATGAGCAGTTCTTC
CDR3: CASSLYTAYNEQFF

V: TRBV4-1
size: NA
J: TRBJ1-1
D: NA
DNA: TGCGCCAGCAGCCTCAGTGGGGCTGACATGAACACTGAAGCTTTCTTT
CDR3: CASSLSGADMNTEAFF

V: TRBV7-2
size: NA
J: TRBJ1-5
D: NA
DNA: TGTGCCAGCAGCCGTTTGGGAATAGATCAGCCCCAGCATTTT
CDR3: CASSRLGIDQPQHF

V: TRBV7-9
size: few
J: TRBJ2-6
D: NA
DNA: TGTGCCAGCAGCTGGGGCCCCGGGGCCAACGTCCTGACTTTC
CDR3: CASSWGPGANVLTF

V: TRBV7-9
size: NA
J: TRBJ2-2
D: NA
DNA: TGTGCCAGCAGCTTAGTCTGGAACACCGGGGAGCTGTTTTTT
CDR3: CASSLVWNTGELFF

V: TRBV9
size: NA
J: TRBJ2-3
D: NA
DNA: TGTGCCAGCAGCGTAGCTGCGGCAGATACGCAGTATTTT
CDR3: CASSVAAADTQYF

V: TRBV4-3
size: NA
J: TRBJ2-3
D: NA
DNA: TGCGCCAGCAGACGCGACCAGTACACAGATACGCAGTATTTT
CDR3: CASRRDQYTDTQYF

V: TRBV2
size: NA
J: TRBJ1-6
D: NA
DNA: TGTGCCAGCAGAGGGCCGGGGAATTCACCCCTCCACTTT
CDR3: CASRGPGNSPLHF

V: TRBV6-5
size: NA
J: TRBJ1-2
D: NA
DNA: TGTGCCAGCAGTTACTCAGGCAGGGCCAACTATGGCTACACCTTC
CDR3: CASSYSGRANYGYTF

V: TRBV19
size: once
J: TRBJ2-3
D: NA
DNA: TGTGCCAGTAGTATTCCGGGGCGAGACACAGATACGCAGTATTTT
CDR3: CASSIPGRDTDTQYF

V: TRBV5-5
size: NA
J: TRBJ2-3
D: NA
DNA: TGTGCCAGCAGCTACGCGCTGGGGGCCACAGATACGCAGTATTTT
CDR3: CASSYALGATDTQYF

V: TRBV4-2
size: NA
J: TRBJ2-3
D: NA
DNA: TGTGCCAGCAGCCAAGGGGACGGCACAGATACGCAGTATTTT
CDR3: CASSQGDGTDTQYF

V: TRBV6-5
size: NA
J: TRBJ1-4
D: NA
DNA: TGTGCCAGCCGAGGACACACAACTAATGAAAAACTGTTTTTT
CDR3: CASRGHTTNEKLFF

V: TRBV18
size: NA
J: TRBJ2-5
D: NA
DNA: TGTGCCAGCTCACCACAATCAAAAGAGACCCAGTACTTC
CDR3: CASSPQSKETQYF

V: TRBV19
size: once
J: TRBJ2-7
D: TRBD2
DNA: TGTGCCAGTAGTACCCCTAGCGGGGGGAAGTCCTACGAGCAGTACTTC
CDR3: CASSTPSGGKSYEQYF

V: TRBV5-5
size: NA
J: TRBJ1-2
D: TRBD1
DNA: TGTGCCAGCAGCTTGGCGGGACAGGGGTTCTATGGCTACACCTTC
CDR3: CASSLAGQGFYGYTF

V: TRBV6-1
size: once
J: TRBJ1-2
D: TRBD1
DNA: TGTGCCAGCAGAGAGACAGGGGACGGCCATGGCTACACCTTC
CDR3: CASRETGDGHGYTF

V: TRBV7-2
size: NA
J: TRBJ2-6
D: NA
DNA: TGTGCCAGCAGACTAGGGGGCTCTGGGGCCAACGTCCTGACTTTC
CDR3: CASRLGGSGANVLTF

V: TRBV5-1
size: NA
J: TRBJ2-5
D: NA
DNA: TGCGCCAGCAGCTCCCATAACTCCCAAGAGACCCAGTACTTC
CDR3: CASSSHNSQETQYF

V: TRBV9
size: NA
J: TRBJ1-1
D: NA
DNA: TGTGCCAGCAGCGTAGAGCCGGGGATGAACACTGAAGCTTTCTTT
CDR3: CASSVEPGMNTEAFF

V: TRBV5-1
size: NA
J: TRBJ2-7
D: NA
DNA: TGCGCCAGCAGCTTGGGAGGTGGTGGGTACTACGAGCAGTACTTC
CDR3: CASSLGGGGYYEQYF

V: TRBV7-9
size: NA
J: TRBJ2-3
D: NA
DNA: TGTGCCAGCGCCCGAGACTCTAGCACAGATACGCAGTATTTT
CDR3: CASARDSSTDTQYF

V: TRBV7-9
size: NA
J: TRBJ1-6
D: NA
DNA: TGTGCCAGCAGCTTAGTTGAGACGTCACCCCTCCACTTT
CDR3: CASSLVETSPLHF

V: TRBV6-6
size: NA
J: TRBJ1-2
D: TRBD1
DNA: TGTGCCAGCAGCAACCGGGACAGGGGGCTCAGTGGCTACACCTTC
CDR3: CASSNRDRGLSGYTF

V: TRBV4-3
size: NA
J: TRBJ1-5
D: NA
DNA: TGCGCCAGCAGCCAAGAGGTACGGCTCGATCAGCCCCAGCATTTT
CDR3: CASSQEVRLDQPQHF

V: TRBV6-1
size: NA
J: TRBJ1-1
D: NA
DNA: TGTGCCAGCAGGGACTACTTTCTTGTGGAAGCTTTCTTT
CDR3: CASRDYFLVEAFF

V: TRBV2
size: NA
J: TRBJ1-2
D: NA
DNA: TGTGCCAGCAGTGTACAGGTTCGAGGTGGCTACACCTTC
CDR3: CASSVQVRGGYTF

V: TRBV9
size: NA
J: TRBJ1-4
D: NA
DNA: TGTGCCAGCAGCGTGAGTACCGCAACTAATGAAAAACTGTTTTTT
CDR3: CASSVSTATNEKLFF

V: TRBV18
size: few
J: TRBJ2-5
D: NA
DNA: TGTGCCAGCTCACGATCCCCGGCTCGAGGAGAGACCCAGTACTTC
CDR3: CASSRSPARGETQYF

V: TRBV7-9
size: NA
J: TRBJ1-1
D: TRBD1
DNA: TGTGCCAGCAGCTTAGTGGGACAGGGGGCGCGGACTGAAGCTTTCTTT
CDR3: CASSLVGQGARTEAFF

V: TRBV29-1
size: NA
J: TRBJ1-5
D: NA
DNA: TGCAGCGCCCTACTAGGGGGTAGTCAGCCCCAGCATTTT
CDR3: CSALLGGSQPQHF

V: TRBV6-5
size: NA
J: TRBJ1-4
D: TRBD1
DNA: TGTGCCAGCAGGGACGGGACAGGGGGTGAAAAACTGTTTTTT
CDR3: CASRDGTGGEKLFF